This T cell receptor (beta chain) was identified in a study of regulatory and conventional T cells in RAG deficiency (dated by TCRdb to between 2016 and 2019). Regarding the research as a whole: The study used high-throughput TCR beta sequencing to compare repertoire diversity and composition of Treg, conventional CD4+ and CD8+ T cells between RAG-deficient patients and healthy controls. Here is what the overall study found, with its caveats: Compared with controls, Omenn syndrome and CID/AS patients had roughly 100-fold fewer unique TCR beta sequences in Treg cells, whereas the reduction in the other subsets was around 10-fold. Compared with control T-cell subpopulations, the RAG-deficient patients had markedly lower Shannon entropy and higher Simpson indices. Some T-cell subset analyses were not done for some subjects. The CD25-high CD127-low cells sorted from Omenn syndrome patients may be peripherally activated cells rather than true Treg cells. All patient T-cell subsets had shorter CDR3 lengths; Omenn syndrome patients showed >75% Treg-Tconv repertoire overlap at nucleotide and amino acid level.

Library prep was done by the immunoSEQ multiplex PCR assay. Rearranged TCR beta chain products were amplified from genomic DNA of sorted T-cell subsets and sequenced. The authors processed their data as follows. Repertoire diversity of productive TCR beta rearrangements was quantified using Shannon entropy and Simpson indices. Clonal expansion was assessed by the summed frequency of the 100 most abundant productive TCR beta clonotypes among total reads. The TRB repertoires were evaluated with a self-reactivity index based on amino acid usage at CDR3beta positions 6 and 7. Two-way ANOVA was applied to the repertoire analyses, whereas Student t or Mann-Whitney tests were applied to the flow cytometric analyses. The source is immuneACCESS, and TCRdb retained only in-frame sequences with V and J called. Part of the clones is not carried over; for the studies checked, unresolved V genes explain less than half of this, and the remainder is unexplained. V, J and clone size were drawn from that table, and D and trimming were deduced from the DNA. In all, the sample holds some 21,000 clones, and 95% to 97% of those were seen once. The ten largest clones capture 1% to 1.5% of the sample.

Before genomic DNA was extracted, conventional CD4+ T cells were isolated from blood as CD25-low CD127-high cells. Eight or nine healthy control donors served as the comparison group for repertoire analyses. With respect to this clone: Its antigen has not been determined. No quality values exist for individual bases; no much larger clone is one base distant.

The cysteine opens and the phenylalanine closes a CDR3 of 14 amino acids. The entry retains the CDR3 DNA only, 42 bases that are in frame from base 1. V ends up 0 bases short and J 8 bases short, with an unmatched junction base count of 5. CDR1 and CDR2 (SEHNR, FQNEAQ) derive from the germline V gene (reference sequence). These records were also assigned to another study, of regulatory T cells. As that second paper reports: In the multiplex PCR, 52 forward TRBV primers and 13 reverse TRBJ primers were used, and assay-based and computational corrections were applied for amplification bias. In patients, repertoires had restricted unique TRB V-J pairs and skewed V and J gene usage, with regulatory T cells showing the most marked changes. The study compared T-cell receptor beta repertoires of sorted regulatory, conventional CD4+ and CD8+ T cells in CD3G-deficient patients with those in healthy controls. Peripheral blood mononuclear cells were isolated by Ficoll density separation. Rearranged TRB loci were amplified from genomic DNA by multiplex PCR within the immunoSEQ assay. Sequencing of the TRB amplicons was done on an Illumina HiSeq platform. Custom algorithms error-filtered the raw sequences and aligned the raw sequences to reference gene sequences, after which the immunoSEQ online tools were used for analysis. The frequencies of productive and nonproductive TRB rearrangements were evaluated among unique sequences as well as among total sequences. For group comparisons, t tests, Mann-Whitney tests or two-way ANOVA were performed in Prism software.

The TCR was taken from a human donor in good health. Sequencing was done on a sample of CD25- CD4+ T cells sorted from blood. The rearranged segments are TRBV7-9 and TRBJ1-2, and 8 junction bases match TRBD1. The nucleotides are TGTGCCAGCAGCTTAGCGGACAGGGTTAGCGGCTACACCTTC. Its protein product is CASSLADRVSGYTF. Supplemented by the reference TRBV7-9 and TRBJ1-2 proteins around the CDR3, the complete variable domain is DTGVSQNPRHKITKRGQNVTFRCDPISEHNRLYWYRQTLGQGPEFLTYFQNEAQLEKSRLLSDRFSAERPKGSFSTLEIQRTEQGDSAMYLCASSLADRVSGYTFGSGTRLTVV.